This T cell receptor (beta chain) was retrieved from a study of T-cell memory formation after mild COVID-19. For the study at large: TCR clusters showed largely donor specificity. Overall study results and limits: Largely, contracting CD4+ clones fell within CM and EM, and contracting CD8+ clones within EMRA.

There are a few counts of this clonotype. Its antigen is unknown. A 5'RACE reaction primed in the constant segment made cDNA libraries of TCR alpha and TCR beta, and these carried sample barcodes and UMIs. TCRdb reanalysed the 5' RACE reads using MiXCR and keeps one entry per CDR3 protein. The table has about 400,000 distinct CDR3 sequences, 20% to 30% seen once; the top ten hold about 8.7%. CDR1 is SGHVS and CDR2 is FNYEAQ in the germline V gene. The CDR3 runs to 18 residues. V was clipped by 4 bases and J by 1 base; unmatched bases: 8. V and J are TRBV7-6 and TRBJ2-1; 12 bases match TRBD2. The clonotype originates from an adult woman who had mild COVID-19 (a few samples of this study predate the infection). Cell type and time point are not known. The sequencing sample was made of PBMCs or a T cell subset sorted from them (not recorded which). CDR3 DNA sequence: TGTGCCAGCAGCTATGGACTAGCGGGGAGAGGGTCCTACAATGAGCAGTTCTTC. This sequence encodes CASSYGLAGRGSYNEQFF.